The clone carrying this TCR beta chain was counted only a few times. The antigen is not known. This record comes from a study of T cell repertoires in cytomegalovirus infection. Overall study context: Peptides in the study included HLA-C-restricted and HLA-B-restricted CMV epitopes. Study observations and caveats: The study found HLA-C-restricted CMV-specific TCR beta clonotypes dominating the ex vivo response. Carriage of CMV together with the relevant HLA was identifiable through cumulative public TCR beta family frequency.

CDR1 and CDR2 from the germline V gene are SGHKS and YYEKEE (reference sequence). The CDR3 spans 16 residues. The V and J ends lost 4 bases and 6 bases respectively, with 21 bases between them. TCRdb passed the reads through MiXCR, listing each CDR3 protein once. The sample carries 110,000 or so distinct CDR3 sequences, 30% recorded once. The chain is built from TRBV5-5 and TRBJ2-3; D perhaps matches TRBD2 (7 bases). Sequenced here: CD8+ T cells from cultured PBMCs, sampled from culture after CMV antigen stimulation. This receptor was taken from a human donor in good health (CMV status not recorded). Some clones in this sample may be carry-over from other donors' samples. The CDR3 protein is CASSALGGGKSDTQYF. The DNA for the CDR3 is TGTGCCAGCAGCGCCTTGGGAGGGGGGAAGTCGGATACGCAGTATTTT. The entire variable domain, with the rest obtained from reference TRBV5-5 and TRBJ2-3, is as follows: DAGVTQSPTHLIKTRGQQVTLRCSPISGHKSVSWYQQVLGQGPQFIFQYYEKEERGRGNFPDRFSARQFPNYSSELNVNALLLGDSALYLCASSALGGGKSDTQYFGPGTRLTVL.